This T cell receptor (beta chain) appears in the sequencing data of a study of blood T cell repertoires in COVID-19. Study in general: Some COVID-19 samples were acute and others convalescent; all came from the United States, Italy and Spain. The cDNA or gDNA used as material had been derived from T cells, B-cell-depleted T cells, or PBMCs.

Repertoires were generated with immunoSEQ multiplex PCR, while TCRdb's copy carries only in-frame clones and drops some. The profile shows about 300,000 clones, around 90% of them singletons. Participant age was roughly 18 to 89 years, and participants resided in roughly 25 US areas. Cohort assignment relied on participant-reported clinical history. The sequence came from a woman aged 18 to 35 with acute COVID-19. Sequencing was done on a sample of PBMCs or T cells enriched from blood (not recorded which).

Here the CDR3 DNA reads TGTGCCAGCAGCCGCCGGGGCGGGGGGTTTGGCACTGAAGCTTTCTTT. Protein product: CASSRRGGGFGTEAFF. The V call is TRBV7-2, the J call TRBJ1-1; maybe TRBD1 (5 bases). Germline CDR1 SGHTA, CDR2 FQGNSA. CDR3 length: 16 amino acids. V dropped 5 bases and J dropped 4 bases, with 20 bases sitting between them. The complete variable domain, with remaining parts taken from reference TRBV7-2 and TRBJ1-1, reads GAGVSQSPSNKVTEKGKDVELRCDPISGHTALYWYRQSLGQGLEFLIYFQGNSAPDKSGLPSDRFSAERTGGSVSTLTIQRTQQEDSAVYLCASSRRGGGFGTEAFFGQGTRLTVV.